One sample yielded the 11 T cell receptor beta chains listed below, sequenced in a study of cytomegalovirus exposure and HLA in healthy donors. Sequenced by immunoSEQ multiplex PCR; TCRdb stores in-frame clones only, minus some. The sample includes 70,000 to 75,000 clones, 94% seen only once; the top ten take more than 1.2%. Input material: PBMCs. Every receptor here comes from a young man in good health and CMV-seropositive.

The chain carries TRBV18 and TRBJ2-2; D may be TRBD1 (6 bases). This CDR3 is 16 amino acids long. The germline V and J ends were trimmed by 3 bases and 0 bases, with 11 bases remaining between them. Germline V gene lookup returns CDR1 KGHSH and CDR2 LQKENI. The CDR3 coding sequence is TGTGCCAGCTCACCTGCTACAGGGTCGAACACCGGGGAGCTGTTTTTT. Encoded protein: CASSPATGSNTGELFF.

The rearrangement uses TRBV28 and TRBJ1-2; D perhaps matches TRBD1 (5 bases). Trimming pared 10 bases from V and 3 bases from J, leaving 6 bases between. Germline values: CDR1 MDHEN, CDR2 SYDVKM. The CDR3 length is 10 residues. The CDR3 spells CATTDYGYTF. In DNA form, the CDR3 reads TGTGCCACGACAGACTATGGCTACACCTTC.

The chain carries TRBV15 and TRBJ2-7; TRBD2 matches 7 bases. Germline loops: CDR1 LNHNV, CDR2 YYDKDF (reference sequence). The CDR3 totals 14 residues. V shed 5 bases, J shed 5 bases, and the junction held 9 bases outside the gene matches. The CDR3 coding sequence is TGTGCCACCAGCTGGGGGGGAGGGTTCAACGAGCAGTACTTC. Translating it yields CATSWGGGFNEQYF.

The V call is TRBV5-1, the J call TRBJ1-4; maybe TRBD1 (6 bases). Germline assignment: CDR1 SGHRS and CDR2 YFSETQ. V was shortened by 4 bases and J by 13 bases, with 20 bases between the two germline ends. The CDR3 has 14 residues. The CDR3 DNA is TGCGCCAGCAGCGTGGGGGACACTAAAGAGGGACTGTTTTTT. This gives the protein CASSVGDTKEGLFF.

The chain combines TRBV29-1 with TRBJ2-3, with 8 bases matching TRBD1. Germline-derived CDR1 and CDR2 are SQVTM and ANQGSEA. After removal of 6 bases from V and 1 base from J, the junction contained 6 bases not matched to a gene. CDR3 length equals 14 residues. The CDR3 loop is CSVRTGGGTDTQYF. The CDR3 region has the DNA TGCAGCGTCCGTACAGGGGGAGGCACAGATACGCAGTATTTT.

The chain recombines TRBV15 with TRBJ2-1; tentative D call: TRBD1 (5 bases). CDR1 and CDR2 (germline): LNHNV, YYDKDF (reference sequence). The CDR3 is made up of 13 amino acids. V lost 8 bases to trimming and J lost 9 bases, with 17 bases between them. The CDR3 nucleotides are TGTGCCACCGGCTGGGGCCTTTACTCTGAGCAGTTCTTC. Translated: CATGWGLYSEQFF. Full variable domain (rest looked up from reference TRBV15 and TRBJ2-1): DAMVIQNPRYQVTQFGKPVTLSCSQTLNHNVMYWYQQKSSQAPKLLFHYYDKDFNNEADTPDNFQSRRPNTSFCFLDIRSPGLGDTAMYLCATGWGLYSEQFFGPGTRLTVL.

The gene calls are TRBV7-9 and TRBJ2-1; 11 nucleotides match TRBD2. CDR1 is SEHNR and CDR2 is FQNEAQ in the germline V gene (reference sequence). The trim removed 6 bases at V and 6 bases at J, leaving 7 bases unmatched. CDR3 length: 15 amino acids. The CDR3 sequence is CASRSSGGTPNEQFF. The CDR3 bases are TGTGCCAGCAGATCTAGCGGGGGGACGCCCAATGAGCAGTTCTTC.

The CDR3 DNA sequence: TGTGCCAGCAGCTTAGGAGGGGGCGCCCCTGAAGCTTTCTTT. It codes for CASSLGGGAPEAFF. V and J are TRBV13 and TRBJ1-1, with TRBD1 matching 7 bases. CDR1 is PRHDT and CDR2 is FYEKMQ in the germline V gene (reference sequence). The CDR3 extends over 14 amino acids. The V segment lost 0 bases and the J segment 6 bases; nucleotides outside the gene matches: 4.

Regarding this clone: Relative to the germline gene, one junction end is altered; a read error may explain this. This rearrangement joins TRBV7-7 to TRBJ2-3, with a tentative D call TRBD2 (5 bases). CDR1 SSHAT and CDR2 FNYEAQ come from the germline V gene (reference sequence). This CDR3 region has 17 residues. This CDR3 is CASSLAGGYPSTDTQYF. The CDR3 DNA sequence: TGTGCTAGCAGCTTAGCTGGCGGGTACCCTAGCACAGATACGCAGTATTTT.

The chain couples TRBV6-4 to TRBJ2-3, with a weak D call TRBD2 (5 bases). Trimming pared 10 bases from V and 4 bases from J, leaving 15 bases between. The CDR3 covers 13 residues. CDR1 is MRHNA and CDR2 is SNTAGT in the germline V gene. CDR3 sequence: CATAAGSADTQYF. Here the CDR3 DNA reads TGTGCCACGGCCGCGGGTTCCGCAGATACGCAGTATTTT.

The chain links TRBV27 to TRBJ2-1; D gene unclear. Looked up from germline, CDR1 is MNHEY and CDR2 is SMNVEV (reference sequence). The CDR3 length is 14 residues. V dropped 2 bases and J dropped 5 bases, with 10 bases sitting between them. The chain's CDR3 is CASSLIPTNNEQFF. As DNA, the CDR3 is TGTGCCAGCAGTTTAATTCCCACTAACAATGAGCAGTTCTTC.